This T cell receptor beta chain was observed in a study of T-cell reconstitution after alpha-beta-depleted transplantation in children. Whole-study results and caveats: Surviving recipient T cells and thymic progenitors produced the high day-60 TCRbeta diversity seen in some patients.

About this clonotype: Its specificity is unknown.

TCRbeta library construction was performed incorporating unique molecular identifiers. Via MiXCR, TCRdb re-called the PCR reads, giving one row per CDR3 protein. The sample has some 830,000 distinct CDR3 sequences, less than 20% seen once. The V end lost 3 bases, the J end lost 15 bases, and 15 bases lay between the germline ends. There are 12 residues in the CDR3. The germline V gene encodes CDR1 SGHAT and CDR2 FQNNGV. The rearrangement uses TRBV11-2 and TRBJ2-1, with D perhaps assigned TRBD1 or TRBD2 (7 bases each). Sequencing used PBMCs, mostly from graft donor cells, obtained 360 days after TCRalphabeta/CD19-depleted stem cell transplant. The sequence was collected from a male patient between 5 and 17 years old who had a stem cell transplant for acute lymphoblastic leukemia, so the T cells may come from the graft donor. The CDR3 DNA reads as TGTGCCAGCAGCTTCCAGGGGGAGGGCGGGTTCTTC. Protein sequence: CASSFQGEGGFF.